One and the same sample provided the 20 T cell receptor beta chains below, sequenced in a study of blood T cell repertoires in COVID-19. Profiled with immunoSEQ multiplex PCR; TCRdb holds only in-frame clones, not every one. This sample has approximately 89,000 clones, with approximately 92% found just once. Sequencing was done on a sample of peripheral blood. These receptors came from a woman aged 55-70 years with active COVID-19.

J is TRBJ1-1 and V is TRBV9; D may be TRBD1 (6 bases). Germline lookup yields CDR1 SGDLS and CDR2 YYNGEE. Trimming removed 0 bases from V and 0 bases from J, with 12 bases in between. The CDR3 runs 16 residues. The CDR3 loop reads CASSVDGGAVNTEAFF. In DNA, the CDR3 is TGTGCCAGCAGCGTAGATGGGGGCGCGGTGAACACTGAAGCTTTCTTT.

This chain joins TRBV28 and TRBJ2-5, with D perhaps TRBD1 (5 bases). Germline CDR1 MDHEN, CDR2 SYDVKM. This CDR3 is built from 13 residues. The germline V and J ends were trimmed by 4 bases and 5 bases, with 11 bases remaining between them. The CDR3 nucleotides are TGTGCCAGCAGTTCGGACACGAGGGAGACCCAGTACTTC. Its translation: CASSSDTRETQYF.

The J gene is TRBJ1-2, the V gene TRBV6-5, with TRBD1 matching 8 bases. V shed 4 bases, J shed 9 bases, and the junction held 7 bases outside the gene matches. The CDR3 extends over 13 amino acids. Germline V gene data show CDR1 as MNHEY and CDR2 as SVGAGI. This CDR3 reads CASSSTRGRSYTF. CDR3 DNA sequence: TGTGCCAGCAGTTCTACCAGGGGGCGAAGCTACACCTTC.

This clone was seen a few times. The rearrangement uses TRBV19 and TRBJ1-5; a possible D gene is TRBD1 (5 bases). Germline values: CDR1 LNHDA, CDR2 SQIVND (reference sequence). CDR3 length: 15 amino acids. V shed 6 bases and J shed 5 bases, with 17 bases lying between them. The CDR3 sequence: CASSREGPKYQPQHF. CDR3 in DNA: TGTGCCAGTAGCCGGGAGGGGCCTAAGTATCAGCCCCAGCATTTT.

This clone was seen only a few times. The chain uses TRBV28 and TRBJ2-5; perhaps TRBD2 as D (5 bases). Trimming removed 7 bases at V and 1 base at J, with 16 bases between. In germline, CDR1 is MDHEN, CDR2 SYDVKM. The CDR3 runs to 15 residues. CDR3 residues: CASKTPVRGQETQYF. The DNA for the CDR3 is TGTGCCAGCAAAACCCCAGTCCGGGGCCAAGAGACCCAGTACTTC.

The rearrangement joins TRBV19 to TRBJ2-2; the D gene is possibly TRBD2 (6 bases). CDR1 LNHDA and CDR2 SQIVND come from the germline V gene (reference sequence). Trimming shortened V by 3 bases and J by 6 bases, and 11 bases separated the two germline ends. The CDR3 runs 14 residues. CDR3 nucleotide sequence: TGTGCCAGTAGTATTCTGCGGGGAGCCGGGGAGCTGTTTTTT. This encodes CASSILRGAGELFF.

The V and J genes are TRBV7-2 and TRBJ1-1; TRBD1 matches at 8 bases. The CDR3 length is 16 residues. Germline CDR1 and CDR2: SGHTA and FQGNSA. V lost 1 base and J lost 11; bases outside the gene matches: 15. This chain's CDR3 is CASSLEGAGGLPVAFF. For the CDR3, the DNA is TGTGCCAGCAGCTTAGAAGGGGCAGGGGGCCTTCCTGTCGCTTTCTTT.

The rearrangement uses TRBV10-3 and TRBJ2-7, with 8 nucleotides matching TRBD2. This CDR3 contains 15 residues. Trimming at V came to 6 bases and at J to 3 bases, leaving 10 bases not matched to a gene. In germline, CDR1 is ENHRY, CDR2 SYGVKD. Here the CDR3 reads CAISKLSGSSYEQYF. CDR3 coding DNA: TGTGCCATCAGCAAGCTGAGCGGGAGTAGCTACGAGCAGTACTTC.

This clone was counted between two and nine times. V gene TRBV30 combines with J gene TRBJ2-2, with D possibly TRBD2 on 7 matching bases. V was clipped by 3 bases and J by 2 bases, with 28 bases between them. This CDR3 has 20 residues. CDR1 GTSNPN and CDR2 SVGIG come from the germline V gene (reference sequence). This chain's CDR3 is CAWSGSGGFTSRANTGELFF. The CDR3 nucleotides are TGTGCCTGGAGCGGCTCGGGGGGCTTTACCTCCAGAGCTAACACCGGGGAGCTGTTTTTT.

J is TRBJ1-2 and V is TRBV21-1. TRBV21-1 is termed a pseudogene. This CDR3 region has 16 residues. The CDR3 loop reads CASSKVNLSHFYGYTF. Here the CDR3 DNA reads TGTGCCAGCAGCAAAGTAAATTTAAGCCATTTCTATGGCTACACCTTC.

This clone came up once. CDR3 loop: CASSQDSSYNSPLHF. CDR3 DNA: TGTGCCAGCAGCCAAGACAGCTCCTATAATTCACCCCTCCACTTT. The chain joins TRBV3-1 (or the pseudogene TRBV3-2) to TRBJ1-6; D not resolved. V gave up 0 bases and J gave up 0 bases, with 3 bases separating them. Germline-derived CDR1 and CDR2 are LGHDT and YNNKEL (reference sequence). The CDR3 spans 15 residues.

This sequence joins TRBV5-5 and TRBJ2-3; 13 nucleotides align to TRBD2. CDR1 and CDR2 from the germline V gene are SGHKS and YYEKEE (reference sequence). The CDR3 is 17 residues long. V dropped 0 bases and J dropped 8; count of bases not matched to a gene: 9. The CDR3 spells CASSLAGTSGAGGTQYF. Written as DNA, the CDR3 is TGTGCCAGCAGCTTGGCCGGGACTAGCGGGGCGGGTGGTACGCAGTATTTT.

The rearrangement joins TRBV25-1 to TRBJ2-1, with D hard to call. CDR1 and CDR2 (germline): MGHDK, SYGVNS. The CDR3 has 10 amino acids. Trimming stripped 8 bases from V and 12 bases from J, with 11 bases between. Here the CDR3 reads CASSTPGQFF. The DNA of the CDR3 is TGTGCCAGCTCCACTCCGGGGCAGTTCTTC.

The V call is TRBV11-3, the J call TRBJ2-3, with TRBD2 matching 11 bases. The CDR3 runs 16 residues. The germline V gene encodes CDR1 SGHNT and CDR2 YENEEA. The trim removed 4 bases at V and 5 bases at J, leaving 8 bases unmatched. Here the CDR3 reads CASSSGSGRAGDTQYF. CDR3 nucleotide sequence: TGTGCCAGCAGCTCCGGTAGCGGGAGGGCCGGAGATACGCAGTATTTT. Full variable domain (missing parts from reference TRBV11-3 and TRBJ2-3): EAGVVQSPRYKIIEKKQPVAFWCNPISGHNTLYWYLQNLGQGPELLIRYENEEAVDDSQLPKDRFSAERLKGVDSTLKIQPAELGDSAVYLCASSSGSGRAGDTQYFGPGTRLTVL.

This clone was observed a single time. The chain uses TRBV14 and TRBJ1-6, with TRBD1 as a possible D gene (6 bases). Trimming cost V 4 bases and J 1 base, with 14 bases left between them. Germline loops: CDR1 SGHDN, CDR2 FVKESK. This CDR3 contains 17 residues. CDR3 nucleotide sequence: TGTGCCAGCAGCCGAACACAGGGTTGGTCCTATAATTCACCCCTCCACTTT. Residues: CASSRTQGWSYNSPLHF. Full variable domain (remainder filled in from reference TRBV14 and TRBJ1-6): EAGVTQFPSHSVIEKGQTVTLRCDPISGHDNLYWYRRVMGKEIKFLLHFVKESKQDESGMPNNRFLAERTGGTYSTLKVQPAELEDSGVYFCASSRTQGWSYNSPLHFGNGTRLTVT.

The CDR3 protein is CASSPDGTVARELFF. The CDR3 DNA follows: TGTGCCAGCAGCCCGGATGGGACTGTTGCTCGGGAACTGTTTTTT. V is TRBV7-9 and J is TRBJ1-4; perhaps TRBD1 as D (5 bases). The germline gives CDR1 SEHNR, CDR2 FQNEAQ (reference sequence). This CDR3 region has 15 residues. Trimming took off 5 bases at V and 12 bases at J, with 22 bases between the two ends.

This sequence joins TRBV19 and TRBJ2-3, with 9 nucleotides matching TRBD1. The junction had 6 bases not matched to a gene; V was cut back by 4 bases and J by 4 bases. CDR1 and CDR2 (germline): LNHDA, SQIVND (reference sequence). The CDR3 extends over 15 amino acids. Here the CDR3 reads CASSKGTGIADTQYF. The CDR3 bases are TGTGCCAGTAGTAAGGGGACAGGGATCGCAGATACGCAGTATTTT.

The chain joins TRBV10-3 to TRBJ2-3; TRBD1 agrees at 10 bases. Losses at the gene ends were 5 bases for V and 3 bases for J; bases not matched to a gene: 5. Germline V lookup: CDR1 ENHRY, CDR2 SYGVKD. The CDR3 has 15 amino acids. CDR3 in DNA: TGTGCCATCAGTCTGGACAGGGGGACGACAGATACGCAGTATTTT. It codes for CAISLDRGTTDTQYF.

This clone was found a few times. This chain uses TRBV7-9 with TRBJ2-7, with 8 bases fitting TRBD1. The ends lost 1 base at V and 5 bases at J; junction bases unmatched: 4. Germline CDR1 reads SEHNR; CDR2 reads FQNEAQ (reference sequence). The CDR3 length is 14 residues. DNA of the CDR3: TGTGCCAGCAGCTTAGGGACAGGGTACGACGAGCAGTACTTC. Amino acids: CASSLGTGYDEQYF. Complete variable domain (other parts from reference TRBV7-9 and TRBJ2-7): DTGVSQNPRHKITKRGQNVTFRCDPISEHNRLYWYRQTLGQGPEFLTYFQNEAQLEKSRLLSDRFSAERPKGSFSTLEIQRTEQGDSAMYLCASSLGTGYDEQYFGPGTRLTVT.

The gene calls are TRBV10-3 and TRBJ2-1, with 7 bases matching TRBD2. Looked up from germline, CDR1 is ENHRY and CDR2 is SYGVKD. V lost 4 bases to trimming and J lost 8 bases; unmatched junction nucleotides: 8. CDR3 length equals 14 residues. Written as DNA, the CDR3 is TGTGCCATCAGTGGGCTAGCGGTCGGCGATGAGCAGTTCTTC. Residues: CAISGLAVGDEQFF.